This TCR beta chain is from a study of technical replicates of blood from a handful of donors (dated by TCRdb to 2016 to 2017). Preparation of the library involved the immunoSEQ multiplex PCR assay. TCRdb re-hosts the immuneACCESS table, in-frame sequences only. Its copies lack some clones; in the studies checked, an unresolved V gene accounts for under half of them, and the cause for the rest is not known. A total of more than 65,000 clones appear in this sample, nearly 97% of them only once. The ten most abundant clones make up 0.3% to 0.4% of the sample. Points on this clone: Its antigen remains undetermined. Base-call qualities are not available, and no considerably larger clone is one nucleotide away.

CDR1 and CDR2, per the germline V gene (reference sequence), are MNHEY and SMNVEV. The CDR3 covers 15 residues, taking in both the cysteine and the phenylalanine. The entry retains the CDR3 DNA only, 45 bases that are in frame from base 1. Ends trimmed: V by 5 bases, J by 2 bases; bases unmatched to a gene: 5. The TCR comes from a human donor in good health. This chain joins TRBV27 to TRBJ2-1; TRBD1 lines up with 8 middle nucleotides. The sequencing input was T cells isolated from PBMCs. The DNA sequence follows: TGTGCCAGCAGTCTGGGACAGGCTACCTACAATGAGCAGTTCTTC. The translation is CASSLGQATYNEQFF.